In its sample, the clone carrying this T cell receptor (beta chain) was seen a few times. Its antigen is as yet unknown. One junction end disagrees with the germline gene, perhaps due to a read error. Per the germline V gene, CDR1 is SGDLS and CDR2 is YYNGEE. This CDR3 comprises 15 residues. The data were obtained in a study of cytomegalovirus exposure and HLA in healthy donors. On the study more broadly: Roughly 86 million unique TCRs from HLA-typed donors made up an early data release.

Study-level points and caveats: In a later analysis, HLA-associated beta chains showed higher expansion and lower generation probabilities than comparable chains.

The PCR used 60 Vbeta and 13 Jbeta primers. Produced via immunoSEQ multiplex PCR; TCRdb's table is partial and in-frame only. Of 60,000 to 70,000 clones in the sample, less than 75% are singletons; the top ten hold about 23%. The sequencing input was PBMCs. The genes are TRBV9 and TRBJ1-2, with 7 bases identical to TRBD1. The receptor's source is a man aged 45-65 years in good health and CMV-seropositive. This CDR3 reads CAGSGYRGENYGYTF. In nucleotides, the CDR3 is TGTGCCGGCAGCGGATACAGGGGAGAGAACTATGGCTACACCTTC.